This T cell receptor (beta chain) was obtained from a study of shared clonotypes between healthy human individuals. Study-level findings and limits: Non-shared clonotypes showed lower generation probabilities than clonotypes common to all four donors.

Sequenced by immunoSEQ multiplex PCR; TCRdb stores in-frame clones only, minus some. The sample holds under 2,000,000 clones, roughly 95% seen once. On this clone: The antigen remains unidentified.

Terminally differentiated effector memory CD45RA+ cells were excluded from the naive CD8 cells, which were CD45RO-negative and positively selected for CCR7. Between the trimmed V and J ends, which lost 6 bases and 0 bases, there was a span of 8 bases. The length of the CDR3 is 13 residues. Germline values: CDR1 MNHEY, CDR2 SVGAGI. The sample taken for sequencing was naive CD8+ T cells sorted from blood. This chain links TRBV6-5 with TRBJ1-1; D unclear. This sequence originates from a young man in good health. The CDR3 is CASRLSLNTEAFF. In nucleotides, the CDR3 is TGTGCCAGCAGGTTAAGCCTGAACACTGAAGCTTTCTTT.